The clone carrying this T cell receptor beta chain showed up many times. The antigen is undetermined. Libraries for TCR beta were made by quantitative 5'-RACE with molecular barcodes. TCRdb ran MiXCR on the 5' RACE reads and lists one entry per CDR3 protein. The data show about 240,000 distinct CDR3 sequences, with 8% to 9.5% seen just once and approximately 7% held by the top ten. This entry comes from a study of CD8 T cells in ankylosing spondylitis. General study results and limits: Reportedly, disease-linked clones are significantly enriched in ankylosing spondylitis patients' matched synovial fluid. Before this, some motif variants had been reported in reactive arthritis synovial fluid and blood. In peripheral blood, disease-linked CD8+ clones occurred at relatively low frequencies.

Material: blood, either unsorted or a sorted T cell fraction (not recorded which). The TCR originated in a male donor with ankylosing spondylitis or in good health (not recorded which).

The CDR3 region has the DNA TGCGCCAGCAGCTCGGGGGCAGGGGAGAACTATGGCTACACCTTC. Its translation: CASSSGAGENYGYTF. This sequence joins TRBV5-1 and TRBJ1-2; the D gene is possibly TRBD1 (6 bases). Trimming left V 3 bases short and J 2 bases short, with 14 bases between. CDR3 length equals 15 residues. Germline values: CDR1 SGHRS, CDR2 YFSETQ. Full variable domain (outside the CDR3, taken from reference TRBV5-1 and TRBJ1-2): KAGVTQTPRYLIKTRGQQVTLSCSPISGHRSVSWYQQTPGQGLQFLFEYFSETQRNKGNFPGRFSGRQFSNSRSEMNVSTLELGDSALYLCASSSGAGENYGYTFGSGTRLTVV.